The rows below give T cell receptor beta chains drawn from one sample of a study of T cells in localized non-small cell lung cancer. Repertoires were generated with immunoSEQ multiplex PCR, while TCRdb's copy carries only in-frame clones and drops some. The sample includes over 20,000 clones, 92% of them seen just once. The sample in question was peripheral blood, obtained before any cancer treatment. Source of these receptors: a man aged 35 to 69 with stage III squamous cell lung carcinoma. CDR3s include the opening cysteine and the closing phenylalanine or tryptophan. Each record gives: D gene, CDR3 length, clone size, V gene, J gene, CDR3 DNA, CDR3 protein. A D gene is named only where the DNA matches it firmly. Where a row states a size, it is once, few, many or the class of an expanded clone; other rows omit it.

TRBD2	15	.	TRBV9	TRBJ2-7	TGTGCCAGCAGCCCAGGGACTAGCGGGAGTTTCGAGCAGTACTTC	CASSPGTSGSFEQYF
.	14	once	TRBV27	TRBJ1-1	TGTGCCAGCAGTTTATCCGGGGGGCGCCATGAAGCTTTCTTT	CASSLSGGRHEAFF
.	15	.	TRBV18	TRBJ1-2	TGTGCCAGCTCACAGGGGCTAGCGAGGAGTGGGGGCTACACCTTC	CASSQGLARSGGYTF
TRBD2	16	.	TRBV30	TRBJ2-3	TGTGCCTGGAGTGTACTGGGTAGCGGGACCTATCGTACGCAGTATTTT	CAWSVLGSGTYRTQYF
TRBD1	15	.	TRBV28	TRBJ2-1	TGTGCCAGCACTAAGACAGGGGGCTTCGGCAATGAGCAGTTCTTC	CASTKTGGFGNEQFF
.	15	.	TRBV9	TRBJ2-2	TGTGCCAGCAGCTCCGGAGATCCGGGCACCGGGGAGCTGTTTTTT	CASSSGDPGTGELFF
.	16	.	TRBV7-2	TRBJ1-6	TGTGCCAGCAGCTCATCGGGAGCCAGGGGCGGTTCACCCCTCCACTTT	CASSSSGARGGSPLHF
.	14	.	TRBV30	TRBJ1-1	TGTGCCTGGAGTGTAATGACCCAGAACACTGAAGCTTTCTTT	CAWSVMTQNTEAFF
.	17	.	TRBV4-1	TRBJ2-3	TGCGCCAGCAGCCAAGACCCCCTGGGCGGGATGGCAGATACGCAGTATTTT	CASSQDPLGGMADTQYF
.	15	.	TRBV18	TRBJ2-2	TGTGCCAGCTCACCCCGAGAAGGGAATACCGGGGAGCTGTTTTTT	CASSPREGNTGELFF
TRBD2	15	.	TRBV5-3	TRBJ2-1	TGTGCCAGAAGCTTGGGGATAGCGGGCTACAATGAGCAGTTCTTC	CARSLGIAGYNEQFF
.	15	.	TRBV19	TRBJ1-1	TGTGCCAGTAGAGGGCCAGGGGTGATCAACACTGAAGCTTTCTTT	CASRGPGVINTEAFF
TRBD1	15	.	TRBV9	TRBJ2-3	TGTGCCAGCAGCCCTCTGGACAGGGGCACAGATACGCAGTATTTT	CASSPLDRGTDTQYF
TRBD2	15	.	TRBV7-2	TRBJ2-1	TGTGCCAGCAGCACCCGACTAGCGGGGCGGGGTGAGCAGTTCTTC	CASSTRLAGRGEQFF
.	14	.	TRBV5-1	TRBJ2-7	TGCGCCAGCAGCGGCCCCGGAGCTAGCCTCGAGCAGTACTTC	CASSGPGASLEQYF
.	15	.	TRBV7-2	TRBJ2-7	TGTGCCAGCAGCTTAGGTGGGACACAGTACTACGAGCAGTACTTC	CASSLGGTQYYEQYF
.	14	.	TRBV4-1	TRBJ1-6	TGCGCCAGCAGCCAAGAGCAGGGTTGGTCACCCCTCCACTTT	CASSQEQGWSPLHF
TRBD2	18	.	TRBV27	TRBJ2-1	TGTGCCAGCAGTTTATCCACAGTCGGCGGGGGGATCTACAATGAGCAGTTCTTC	CASSLSTVGGGIYNEQFF
TRBD2	17	.	TRBV2	TRBJ2-2	TGTGCCAGCAGGTCGACTAGCGGGGGGAGGTACACCGGGGAGCTGTTTTTT	CASRSTSGGRYTGELFF
.	13	.	TRBV7-8	TRBJ1-4	TGTGCCAGCAGCCCCGGGACTATTGAAAAACTGTTTTTT	CASSPGTIEKLFF
.	14	.	TRBV27	TRBJ1-4	TGTGCCAGCAGTCTCGGGACCTTGAATGAAAAACTGTTTTTT	CASSLGTLNEKLFF
.	13	few	TRBV28	TRBJ2-1	TGTGCCAGCAGTTTCAGTTGGTACAATGAGCAGTTCTTC	CASSFSWYNEQFF
TRBD1	16	.	TRBV5-4	TRBJ1-4	TGTGCCAGCAGCGAAACAGGGGTGGTTGCTAATGAAAAACTGTTTTTT	CASSETGVVANEKLFF
.	16	.	TRBV12-2	TRBJ1-4	TGTGCAAGTCCCATACTCCATGGGGCCAAGGCTGAAAAACTGTTTTTT	CASPILHGAKAEKLFF
.	11	.	TRBV2	TRBJ1-1	TGTGCCAGCAGCCAGGGCTCTGAAGCTTTCTTT	CASSQGSEAFF
.	15	.	TRBV15	TRBJ1-3	TGTGCCATCAGCAGAGAAAGATTCTCTGGAAACACCATATATTTT	CAISRERFSGNTIYF
.	16	.	TRBV9	TRBJ2-1	TGTGCCAGCAGCGTAGAAGGCGGGAACCTCTACAATGAGCAGTTCTTC	CASSVEGGNLYNEQFF
TRBD1	15	.	TRBV9	TRBJ1-2	TGTGCCAGCAGCACGGGACAGGGGGCAGGATATGGCTACACCTTC	CASSTGQGAGYGYTF
TRBD2	14	once	TRBV18	TRBJ2-7	TGTGCCAGCTCATCTCGGACTAGCGTGAACGAGCAGTACTTC	CASSSRTSVNEQYF
.	15	.	TRBV5-5	TRBJ2-7	TGTGCCAGCAGCTTTATTGGGCAGAGCTCCTACGAGCAGTACTTC	CASSFIGQSSYEQYF
.	15	.	TRBV5-6	TRBJ1-2	TGTGCCAGCAGCCCTCAGGGGACCCTTGGCTATGGCTACACCTTC	CASSPQGTLGYGYTF
TRBD2	19	.	TRBV2	TRBJ2-1	TGTGCCAGCAGTGAAGGGGCTAGCGGGAGGGCCGGGTCCTACAATGAGCAGTTCTTC	CASSEGASGRAGSYNEQFF
.	13	.	TRBV5-4	TRBJ2-7	TGTGCCAGCAGCTTGAAGGGGTCCTACGAGCAGTACTTC	CASSLKGSYEQYF
TRBD1	12	once	TRBV29-1	TRBJ1-6	TGCAGCGTCGGGGACAGGGGAGGGCCCCTCCACTTT	CSVGDRGGPLHF
TRBD1	15	.	TRBV19	TRBJ2-2	TGTGCCAGTAGTATAGGGACAGGGATCCCCGGGGAGCTGTTTTTT	CASSIGTGIPGELFF
.	13	.	TRBV18	TRBJ1-1	TGTGCCAGCTCACCACAGTCAAACACTGAAGCTTTCTTT	CASSPQSNTEAFF
.	15	.	TRBV5-4	TRBJ1-4	TGTGCCAGCAGCGATGCAGGGGCCCCAAGGGAAAAACTGTTTTTT	CASSDAGAPREKLFF
.	18	.	TRBV27	TRBJ1-6	TGTGCCAGCAGTTACGCCGGGGGAATGGGGCTTCGAGATTCACCCCTCCACTTT	CASSYAGGMGLRDSPLHF
TRBD1	14	.	TRBV14	TRBJ1-1	TGTGCCAGCAGTCAAATAGGGGACAGGGAGAAAGCTTTCTTT	CASSQIGDREKAFF
TRBD1	15	.	TRBV2	TRBJ1-5	TGTGCCAGCAGTGAACTGACAGGGGGCTATCAGCCCCAGCATTTT	CASSELTGGYQPQHF
.	16	.	TRBV5-4	TRBJ2-2	TGTGCCAGCAGCTTGCAAGCCAAAACTACCTCCCGGGAGCTGTTTTTT	CASSLQAKTTSRELFF
.	14	.	TRBV5-1	TRBJ2-5	TGCGCCAGCAGTTCACAGGGTTCGGGGGAGACCCAGTACTTC	CASSSQGSGETQYF
TRBD1	13	.	TRBV9	TRBJ1-2	TGTGCCAGCATTGGGACAGGGGGCGATGGCTACACCTTC	CASIGTGGDGYTF
TRBD2	16	once	TRBV5-1	TRBJ2-3	TGCGCCAGCAGCCTTCGACTAGCGTCCATCACAGATACGCAGTATTTT	CASSLRLASITDTQYF
.	11	.	TRBV20-1	TRBJ2-5	TGCAGTGTGTCTTTCCAAGAGACCCAGTACTTC	CSVSFQETQYF
TRBD2	15	once	TRBV5-4	TRBJ2-5	TGTGCCAGCAGCTTGGGCGGGAGGGAACAAGAGACCCAGTACTTC	CASSLGGREQETQYF
.	15	.	TRBV9	TRBJ2-1	TGTGCCAGCAGCGTAGCTAGAGGGCAGGGAAATGAGCAGTTCTTC	CASSVARGQGNEQFF
.	14	.	TRBV5-1	TRBJ1-2	TGCGCCAGCAGCTTGGCCTCGGGGAGGTATGGCTACACCTTC	CASSLASGRYGYTF
.	12	.	TRBV11-2	TRBJ2-7	TGTGCCAGCAGCTCCCGGCCGGGGGAGCAGTACTTC	CASSSRPGEQYF
.	13	once	TRBV7-2	TRBJ2-5	TGTGCCAGCAGCTTATCCGGGTACGAGACCCAGTACTTC	CASSLSGYETQYF
.	15	.	TRBV4-1	TRBJ1-4	TGCGCCAGCAGCCAAGGCGTGGGTAGGAGAGAAAAACTGTTTTTT	CASSQGVGRREKLFF
.	14	.	TRBV4-1	TRBJ1-5	TGCGCCAGCAGCCAAGGGGCGTGGTTTGGGCCCCAGCATTTT	CASSQGAWFGPQHF
.	14	.	TRBV4-3	TRBJ2-7	TGCGCCAGCAGCCAAGGGGAAGCGCACTACGAGCAGTACTTC	CASSQGEAHYEQYF